This TCR beta chain emerged from a study of blood T cell repertoires in COVID-19. This CDR3 is built from 13 residues. With 6 bases removed from V and 7 bases from J, the gap between germline ends came to 15 bases. Per germline, CDR1 MNHNS and CDR2 SASEGT. TCRdb's copy holds only in-frame clones and misses some; the assay was immunoSEQ multiplex PCR. Here the sample spans about 220,000 clones, around 84% being singletons. This receptor was obtained from a man aged 25 to 40 with active or convalescent COVID-19. The chain links TRBV6-1 to TRBJ1-1; no clear D gene. Sequenced material: peripheral blood. In DNA, the CDR3 is TGTGCCAGCAGCCACCCGGTGGCGGGTGAAGCTTTCTTT. As protein: CASSHPVAGEAFF.